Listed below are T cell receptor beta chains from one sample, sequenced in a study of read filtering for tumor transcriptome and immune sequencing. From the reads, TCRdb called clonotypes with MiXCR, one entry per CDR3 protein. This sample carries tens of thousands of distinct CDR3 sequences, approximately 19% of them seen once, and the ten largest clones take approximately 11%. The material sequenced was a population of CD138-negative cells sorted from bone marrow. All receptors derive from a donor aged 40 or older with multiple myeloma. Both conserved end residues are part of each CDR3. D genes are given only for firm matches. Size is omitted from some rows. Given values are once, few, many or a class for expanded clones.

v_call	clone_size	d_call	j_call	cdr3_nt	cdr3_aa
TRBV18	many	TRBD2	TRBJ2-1	TGTGCCAGCTCACTGAACGGGGGGGCCTTCAACAATGAGCAGTTCTTC	CASSLNGGAFNNEQFF
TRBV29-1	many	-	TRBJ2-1	TGCAGCGTTGACAAATACAATGAGCAGTTCTTC	CSVDKYNEQFF
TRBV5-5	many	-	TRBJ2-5	TGTGCCAGCAGCTCCATCCAGGGGAGAGAGACCCAGTACTTC	CASSSIQGRETQYF
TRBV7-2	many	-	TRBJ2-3	TGTGCCAGCAGCTTAGCGGGAGCTACAGATACGCAGTATTTT	CASSLAGATDTQYF
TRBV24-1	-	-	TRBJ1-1	TGTGCCACCCGCACCCTACAGGGATCCACTGAAGCTTTCTTC	CATRTLQGSTEAFF
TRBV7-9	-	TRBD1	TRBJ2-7	TGTGCCAGCAGCCCGGGGACAGGGGGCGACACCGAAGCCTACAAGCAGTACTTC	CASSPGTGGDTEAYKQYF
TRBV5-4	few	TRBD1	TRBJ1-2	TGTGCCAGCAGCTCACCGTCTAGACAGGGGGCATATGGCTACACCTTC	CASSSPSRQGAYGYTF
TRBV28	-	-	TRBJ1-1	TGTGTCAGCACTCACGCACGGGGGACCACTGAAGCTTTCTTT	CVSTHARGTTEAFF
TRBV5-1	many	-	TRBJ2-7	TGCGCCAGCAGCTTGGACGGCACCTCCTACGAGCAGTACTTC	CASSLDGTSYEQYF
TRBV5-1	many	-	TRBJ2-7	TGCGCCAGCAGCTTGAGGGGTCAGACCTCCTACGAGCAGTACTTC	CASSLRGQTSYEQYF
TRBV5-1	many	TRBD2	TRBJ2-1	TGCGCCAGCAGCCCGGGACTAGCGGGGTGGACCTACAATGAGCAGTTCTTC	CASSPGLAGWTYNEQFF
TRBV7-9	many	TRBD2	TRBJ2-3	TGTGCCAGCAGCTTTGCGGGAGGGCCCTCAGATACGCAGTATTTT	CASSFAGGPSDTQYF
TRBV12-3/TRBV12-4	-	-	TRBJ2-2	TGTGCCAGCAGTTTCGGGAATTCGGGGACCGGGGAGCTGTTGTTT	CASSFGNSGTGELLF
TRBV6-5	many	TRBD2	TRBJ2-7	TGTGCCAGCAGTAAGTCGGGACTAGCGGGAGCCTACGAGCAGTACTTC	CASSKSGLAGAYEQYF
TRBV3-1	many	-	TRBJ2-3	TGTGCCACCAAGGGCTCGCGGAGCTCAGGGGGGAGCACAGATACGCAGTATTTT	CATKGSRSSGGSTDTQYF
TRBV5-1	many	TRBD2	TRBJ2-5	TGCGCCAGCAGCTTGGATCCTAGCGGGGGGTTACAAGAGACCCAGTACTTC	CASSLDPSGGLQETQYF
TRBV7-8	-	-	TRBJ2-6	TGTGCCAGCAGCTTAAACCGACAGGGAGGAGGCGGGGCCAACGTCCTGACTTTC	CASSLNRQGGGGANVLTF
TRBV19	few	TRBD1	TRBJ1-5	TGTGCCAGTAGTATCATGGACAGGGGTAATCAGCCCCAGCATTTT	CASSIMDRGNQPQHF
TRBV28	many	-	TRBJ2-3	TGTGCCAGCCAGGGAGAGGGCACAGATACGCAGTATTTT	CASQGEGTDTQYF
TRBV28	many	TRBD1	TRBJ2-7	TGTGCCAGCAGACCTCAACAGGGGCGCTACGAGCAGTACTTC	CASRPQQGRYEQYF